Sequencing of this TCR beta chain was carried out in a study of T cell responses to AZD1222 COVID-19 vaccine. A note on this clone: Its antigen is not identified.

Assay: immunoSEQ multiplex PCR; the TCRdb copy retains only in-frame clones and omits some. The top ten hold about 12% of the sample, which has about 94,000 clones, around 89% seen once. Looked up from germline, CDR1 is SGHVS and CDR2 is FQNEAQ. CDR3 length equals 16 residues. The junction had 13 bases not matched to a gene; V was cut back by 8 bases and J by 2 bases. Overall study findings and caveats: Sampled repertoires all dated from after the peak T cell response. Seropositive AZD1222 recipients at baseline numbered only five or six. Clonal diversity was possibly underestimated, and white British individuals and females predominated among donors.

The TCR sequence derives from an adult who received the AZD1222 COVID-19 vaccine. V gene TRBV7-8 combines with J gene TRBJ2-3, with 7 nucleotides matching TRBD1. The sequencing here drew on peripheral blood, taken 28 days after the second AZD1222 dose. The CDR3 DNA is TGTGCCAGCTCCTTCGGACGACAGGGCTCCACAGATACGCAGTATTTT. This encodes CASSFGRQGSTDTQYF.